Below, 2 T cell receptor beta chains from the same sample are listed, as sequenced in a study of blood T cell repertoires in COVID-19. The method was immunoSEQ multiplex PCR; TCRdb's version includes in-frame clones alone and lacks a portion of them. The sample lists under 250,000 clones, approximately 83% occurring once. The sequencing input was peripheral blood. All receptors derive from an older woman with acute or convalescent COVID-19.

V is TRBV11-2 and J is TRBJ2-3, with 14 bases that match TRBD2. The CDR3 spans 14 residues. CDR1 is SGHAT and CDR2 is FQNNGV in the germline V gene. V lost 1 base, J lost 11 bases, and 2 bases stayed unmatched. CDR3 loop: CASSLGLAGGWQYF. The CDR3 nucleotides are TGTGCCAGCAGCTTAGGACTAGCGGGGGGGTGGCAGTATTTT.

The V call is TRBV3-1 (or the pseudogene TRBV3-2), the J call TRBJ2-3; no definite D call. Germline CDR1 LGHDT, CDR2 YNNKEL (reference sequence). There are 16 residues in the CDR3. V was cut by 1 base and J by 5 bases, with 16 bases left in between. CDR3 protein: CASSQVGFGKRDTQYF. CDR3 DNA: TGTGCCAGCAGCCAAGTCGGGTTTGGAAAAAGAGATACGCAGTATTTT.